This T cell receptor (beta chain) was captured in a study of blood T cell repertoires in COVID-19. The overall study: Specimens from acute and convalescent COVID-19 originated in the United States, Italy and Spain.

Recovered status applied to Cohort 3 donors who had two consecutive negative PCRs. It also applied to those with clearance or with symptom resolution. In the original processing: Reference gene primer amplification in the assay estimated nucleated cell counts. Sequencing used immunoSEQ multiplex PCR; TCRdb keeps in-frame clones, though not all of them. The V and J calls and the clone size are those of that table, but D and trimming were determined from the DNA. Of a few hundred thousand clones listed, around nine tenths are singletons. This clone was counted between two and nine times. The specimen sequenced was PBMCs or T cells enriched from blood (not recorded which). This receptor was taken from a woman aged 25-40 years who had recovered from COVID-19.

The chain's CDR3 is CASSLVSSGYNEQFF. In DNA form, the CDR3 reads TGTGCCAGCAGCTTAGTGTCTAGCGGGTACAATGAGCAGTTCTTC. V usage is TRBV7-2 and J usage is TRBJ2-1, with TRBD2 matching over 8 bases. The V gene end was trimmed by 1 base and the J gene end by 4 bases; junction bases not matched to a gene: 3. There are 15 residues in the CDR3. Germline CDR1 reads SGHTA; CDR2 reads FQGNSA.